Described below is a single T cell receptor (beta chain) sequence and its context. Antigen: not known. The sample belongs to a study of cytomegalovirus exposure and HLA in healthy donors. Study summary: In an earlier analysis, 90 million to 130 million unique TCR beta sequences were found from some 170 million T cells. General study findings and limits: It has been reported that TCR beta sequences accurately predicted the HLA-A and HLA-B alleles of most subjects.

The PCR was carried out with 60 Vbeta primers and 13 Jbeta primers. Sequenced by immunoSEQ multiplex PCR; TCRdb stores in-frame clones only, minus some. The sample has more than 80,000 clones; roughly 82% are singletons. Germline CDR1 SEHNR, CDR2 FQNEAQ (reference sequence). Trimming took off 6 bases at V and 1 base at J, with 9 bases between the two ends. The CDR3 has 13 residues. The sequence was obtained from a male donor in good health and CMV-seropositive. The rearrangement joins TRBV7-9 to TRBJ2-5; D possibly corresponds to TRBD1 (5 bases). The sequencing sample was made of PBMCs. Here the CDR3 DNA reads TGTGCCAGCAGACTTGGGGCCCAAGAGACCCAGTACTTC. It specifies CASRLGAQETQYF.